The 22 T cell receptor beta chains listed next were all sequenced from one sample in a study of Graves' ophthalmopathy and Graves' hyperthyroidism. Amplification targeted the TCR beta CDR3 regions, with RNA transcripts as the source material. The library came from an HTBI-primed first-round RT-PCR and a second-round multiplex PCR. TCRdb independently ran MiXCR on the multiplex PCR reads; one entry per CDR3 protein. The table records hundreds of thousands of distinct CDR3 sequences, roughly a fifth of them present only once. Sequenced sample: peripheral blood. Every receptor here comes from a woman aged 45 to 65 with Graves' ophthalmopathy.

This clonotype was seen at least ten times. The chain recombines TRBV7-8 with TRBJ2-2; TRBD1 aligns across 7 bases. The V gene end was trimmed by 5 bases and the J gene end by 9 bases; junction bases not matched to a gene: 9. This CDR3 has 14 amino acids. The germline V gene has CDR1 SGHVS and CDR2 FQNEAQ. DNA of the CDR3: TGTGCCAGCAGCGAGGGACAGCCTCCTCGGGAGCTGTTTTTT. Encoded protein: CASSEGQPPRELFF.

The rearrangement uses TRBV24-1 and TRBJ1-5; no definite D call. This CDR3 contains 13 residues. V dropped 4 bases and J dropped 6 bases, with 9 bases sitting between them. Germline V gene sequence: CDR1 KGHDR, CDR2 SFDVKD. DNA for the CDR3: TGTGCCACCAGTGACCCCCCGGGTCAGCCCCAGCATTTT. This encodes CATSDPPGQPQHF.

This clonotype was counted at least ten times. CDR3 amino acids: CASSLWAVANYGYTF. In nucleotides, the CDR3 is TGTGCCAGCAGTTTGTGGGCGGTAGCTAACTATGGCTACACCTTC. This chain links TRBV12-3 or TRBV12-4 with TRBJ1-2; no clear D gene. This CDR3 is built from 15 residues. Trimming removed 3 bases at V and 0 bases at J, with 11 bases between.

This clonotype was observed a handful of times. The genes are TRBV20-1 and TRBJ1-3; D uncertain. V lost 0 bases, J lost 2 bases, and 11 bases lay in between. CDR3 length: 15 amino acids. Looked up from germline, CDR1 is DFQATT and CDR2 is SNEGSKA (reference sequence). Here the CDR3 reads CSARDRAITGNTIYF. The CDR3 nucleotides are TGCAGTGCTAGAGATCGAGCAATCACTGGAAACACCATATATTTT.

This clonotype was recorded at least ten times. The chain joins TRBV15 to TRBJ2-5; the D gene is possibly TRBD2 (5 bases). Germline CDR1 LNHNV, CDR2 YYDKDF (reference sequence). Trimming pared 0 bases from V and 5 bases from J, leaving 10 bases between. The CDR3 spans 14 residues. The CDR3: CATSRDREFETQYF. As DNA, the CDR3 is TGTGCCACCAGCAGAGATAGGGAGTTTGAGACCCAGTACTTC.

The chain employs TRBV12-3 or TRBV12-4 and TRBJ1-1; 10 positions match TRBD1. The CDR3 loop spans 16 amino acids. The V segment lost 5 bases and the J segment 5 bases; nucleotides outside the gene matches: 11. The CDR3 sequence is CASSPAAGTGETEAFF. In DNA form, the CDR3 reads TGTGCCAGCAGTCCAGCGGCTGGGACAGGGGAGACTGAAGCTTTCTTT.

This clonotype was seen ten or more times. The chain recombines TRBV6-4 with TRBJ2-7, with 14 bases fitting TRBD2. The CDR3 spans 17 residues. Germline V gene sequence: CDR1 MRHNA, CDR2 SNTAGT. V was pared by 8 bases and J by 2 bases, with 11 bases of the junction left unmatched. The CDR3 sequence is CASDPTSGRGRAYEQYF. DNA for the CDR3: TGTGCCAGCGACCCGACTAGCGGGAGGGGACGGGCCTACGAGCAGTACTTC.

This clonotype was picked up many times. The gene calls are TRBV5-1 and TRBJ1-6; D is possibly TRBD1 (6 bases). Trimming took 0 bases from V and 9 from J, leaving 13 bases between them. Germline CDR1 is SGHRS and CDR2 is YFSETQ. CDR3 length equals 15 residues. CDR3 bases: TGCGCCAGCAGCTTGGATACAGGGAAAAGTTCACCCCTCCACTTT. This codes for CASSLDTGKSSPLHF.

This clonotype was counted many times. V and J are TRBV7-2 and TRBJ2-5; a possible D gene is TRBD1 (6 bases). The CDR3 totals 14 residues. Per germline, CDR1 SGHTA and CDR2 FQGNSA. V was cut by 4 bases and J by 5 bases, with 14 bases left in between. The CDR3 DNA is TGTGCCAGCAGCTCCACAGGGCTCCGGGAGACCCAGTACTTC. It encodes CASSSTGLRETQYF.

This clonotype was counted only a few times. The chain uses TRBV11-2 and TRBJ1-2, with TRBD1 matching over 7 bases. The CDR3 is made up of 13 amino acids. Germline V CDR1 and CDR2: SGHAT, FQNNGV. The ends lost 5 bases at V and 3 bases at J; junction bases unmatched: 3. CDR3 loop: CASSPGQDYGYTF. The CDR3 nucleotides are TGTGCCAGCAGCCCAGGACAGGACTATGGCTACACCTTC. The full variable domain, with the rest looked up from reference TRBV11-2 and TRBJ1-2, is EAGVAQSPRYKIIEKRQSVAFWCNPISGHATLYWYQQILGQGPKLLIQFQNNGVVDDSQLPKDRFSAERLKGVDSTLKIQPAKLEDSAVYLCASSPGQDYGYTFGSGTRLTVV.

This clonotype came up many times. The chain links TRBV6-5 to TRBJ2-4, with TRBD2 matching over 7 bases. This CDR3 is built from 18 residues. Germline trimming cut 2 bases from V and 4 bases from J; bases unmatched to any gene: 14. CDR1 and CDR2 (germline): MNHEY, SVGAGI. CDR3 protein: CASSYGASGGVGKNIQYF. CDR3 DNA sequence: TGTGCCAGCAGTTACGGGGCTAGCGGAGGGGTGGGGAAAAACATTCAGTACTTC.

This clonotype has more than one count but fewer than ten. CDR3 bases: TGTGCCAGCAGCCACCCCGGGACAGGGGGTCGGGAGCTGTTTTTT. This translates into CASSHPGTGGRELFF. The rearrangement uses TRBV14 and TRBJ2-2; 11 nucleotides match TRBD1. The V gene end was trimmed by 3 bases and the J gene end by 9 bases; junction bases not matched to a gene: 6. The length of the CDR3 is 15 residues. Per germline, CDR1 SGHDN and CDR2 FVKESK. Full variable domain (outside the CDR3, taken from reference TRBV14 and TRBJ2-2): EAGVTQFPSHSVIEKGQTVTLRCDPISGHDNLYWYRRVMGKEIKFLLHFVKESKQDESGMPNNRFLAERTGGTYSTLKVQPAELEDSGVYFCASSHPGTGGRELFFGEGSRLTVL.

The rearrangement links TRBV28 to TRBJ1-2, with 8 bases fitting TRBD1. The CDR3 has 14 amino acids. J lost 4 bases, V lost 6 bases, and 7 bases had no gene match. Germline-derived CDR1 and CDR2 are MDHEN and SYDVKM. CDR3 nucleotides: TGTGCCAGCAGGCGATGGGACAGGTCCTATGGCTACACCTTC. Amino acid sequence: CASRRWDRSYGYTF.

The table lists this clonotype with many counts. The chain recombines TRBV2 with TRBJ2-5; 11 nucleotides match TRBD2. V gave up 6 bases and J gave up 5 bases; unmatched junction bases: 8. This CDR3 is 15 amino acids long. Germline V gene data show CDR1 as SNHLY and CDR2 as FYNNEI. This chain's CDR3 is CASRPASGRLETQYF. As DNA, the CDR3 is TGTGCCAGCAGGCCGGCTAGCGGGAGGCTGGAGACCCAGTACTTC.

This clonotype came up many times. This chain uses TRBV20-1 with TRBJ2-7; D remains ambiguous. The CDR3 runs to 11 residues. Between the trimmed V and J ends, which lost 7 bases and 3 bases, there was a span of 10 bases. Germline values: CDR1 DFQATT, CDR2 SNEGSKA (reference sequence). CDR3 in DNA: TGCAGTGTGTCGAATGGCTACGAGCAGTACTTC. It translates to CSVSNGYEQYF.

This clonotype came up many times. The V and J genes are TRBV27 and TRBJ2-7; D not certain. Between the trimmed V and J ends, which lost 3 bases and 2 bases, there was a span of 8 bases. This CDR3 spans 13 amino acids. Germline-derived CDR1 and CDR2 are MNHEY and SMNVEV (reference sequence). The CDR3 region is CASSLSATYEQYF. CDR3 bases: TGTGCCAGCAGTTTGAGCGCCACCTACGAGCAGTACTTC.

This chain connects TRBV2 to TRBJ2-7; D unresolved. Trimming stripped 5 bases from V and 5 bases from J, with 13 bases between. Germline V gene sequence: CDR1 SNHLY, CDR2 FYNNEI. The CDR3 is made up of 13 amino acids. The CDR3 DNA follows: TGTGCCAGCAGTTACCTATATCACAACGAGCAGTACTTC. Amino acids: CASSYLYHNEQYF. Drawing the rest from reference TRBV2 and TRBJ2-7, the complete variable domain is EPEVTQTPSHQVTQMGQEVILRCVPISNHLYFYWYRQILGQKVEFLVSFYNNEISEKSEIFDDQFSVERPDGSNFTLKIRSTKLEDSAMYFCASSYLYHNEQYFGPGTRLTVT.

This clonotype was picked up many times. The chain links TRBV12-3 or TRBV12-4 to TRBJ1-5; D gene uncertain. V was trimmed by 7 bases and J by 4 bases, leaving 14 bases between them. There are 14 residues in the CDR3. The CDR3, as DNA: TGTGCCAGCACCTTGAGGCAAATTAATCAGCCCCAGCATTTT. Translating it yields CASTLRQINQPQHF.

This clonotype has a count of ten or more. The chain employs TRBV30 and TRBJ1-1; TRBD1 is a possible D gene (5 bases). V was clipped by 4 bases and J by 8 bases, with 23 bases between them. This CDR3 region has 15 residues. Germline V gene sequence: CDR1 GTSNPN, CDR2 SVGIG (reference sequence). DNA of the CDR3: TGTGCCTGGACGTCAGGACATGGGGCCTCTGAGGAAGCTTTCTTT. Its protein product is CAWTSGHGASEEAFF.

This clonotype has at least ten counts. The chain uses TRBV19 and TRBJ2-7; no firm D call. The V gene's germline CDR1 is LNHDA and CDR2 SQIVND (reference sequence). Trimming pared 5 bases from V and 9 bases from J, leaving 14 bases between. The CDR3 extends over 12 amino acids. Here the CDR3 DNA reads TGTGCCAGTAGTCCAGGTTCAGGCGGGCAGTACTTC. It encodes CASSPGSGGQYF.

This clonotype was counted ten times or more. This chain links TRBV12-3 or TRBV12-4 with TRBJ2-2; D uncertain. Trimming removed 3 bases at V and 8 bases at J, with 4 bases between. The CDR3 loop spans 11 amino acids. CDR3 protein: CASSLEGELFF. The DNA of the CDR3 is TGTGCCAGCAGTTTGGAAGGGGAGCTGTTTTTT.

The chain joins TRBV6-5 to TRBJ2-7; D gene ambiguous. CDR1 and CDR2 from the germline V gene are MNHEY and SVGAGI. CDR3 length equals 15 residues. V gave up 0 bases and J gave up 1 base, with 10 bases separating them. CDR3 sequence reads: CASSYSMARSYEQYF. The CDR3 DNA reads TGTGCCAGCAGTTACTCGATGGCTCGGTCCTACGAGCAGTACTTC.